This TCR beta chain was captured in a study of T cell clonotyping in hematopoietic cell transplantation. CDR1 SGHDN and CDR2 FVKESK come from the germline V gene. The CDR3 runs 11 residues. The V and J ends lost 6 bases and 7 bases respectively, with 9 bases between them. This table comes from immunoSEQ multiplex PCR, and its TCRdb copy is limited to in-frame clones, with some not included. The sample lists 1,500 to 2,000 clones; just under 80% were seen once. Specimen: PBMCs, collected 30 days after allogeneic stem cell transplant. The chain has TRBV14 and TRBJ1-2; no clear D gene. The TCR originated in a male patient in his sixties or seventies who had an allogeneic stem cell transplant, so the T cells may come from the graft donor. Some clones in this sample may be carry-over from other donors' samples. The DNA of the CDR3 is TGTGCCAGCAGGGTGGAGGGTGGCTACACCTTC. It specifies CASRVEGGYTF.